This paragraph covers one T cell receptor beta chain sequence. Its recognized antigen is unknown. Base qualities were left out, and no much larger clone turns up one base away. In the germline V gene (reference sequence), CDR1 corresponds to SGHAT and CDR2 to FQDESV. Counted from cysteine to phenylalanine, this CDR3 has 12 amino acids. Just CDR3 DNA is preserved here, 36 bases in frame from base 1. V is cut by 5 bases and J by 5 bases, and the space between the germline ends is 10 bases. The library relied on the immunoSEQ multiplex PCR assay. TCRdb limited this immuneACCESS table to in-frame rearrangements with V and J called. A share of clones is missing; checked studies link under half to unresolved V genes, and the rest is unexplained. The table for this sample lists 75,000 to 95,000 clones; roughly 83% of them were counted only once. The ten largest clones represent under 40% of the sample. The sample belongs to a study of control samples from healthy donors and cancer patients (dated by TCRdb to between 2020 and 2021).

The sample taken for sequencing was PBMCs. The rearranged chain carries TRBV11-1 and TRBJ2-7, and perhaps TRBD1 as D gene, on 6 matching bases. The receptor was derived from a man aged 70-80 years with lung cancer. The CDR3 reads CASSHRQDEQYF. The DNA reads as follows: TGTGCCAGCAGCCACCGACAGGACGAGCAGTACTTC.